The clone carrying this T cell receptor beta chain has more than one count but fewer than ten. Its antigen is still unknown. These data originate in a study of regulatory T cells in long-lasting Graves disease. General study results and limits: Persistent Graves' patients showed a TCR diversity that was lower than that of newly diagnosed ones.

The CDR3 has 12 amino acids. The V gene's germline CDR1 is SEHNR and CDR2 FQNEAQ (reference sequence). Trimming took off 5 bases at V and 8 bases at J, with 12 bases between the two ends. Arm-PCR of CDR3 regions and iRepertoire HTBI primers were used to build TCR beta libraries. How the authors handled the data: Around 59 TRBV and around 15 TRBJ segments were identified across samples. TCRdb re-called the multiplex PCR reads through MiXCR, storing one row per CDR3 protein. In this record, the V and J calls reflect TCRdb's handling and not the investigators' own analysis. The table records some 500,000 distinct CDR3 sequences, roughly 14% of them present only once. Indicated time point: newly diagnosed GD, antithyroid drugs for less than 3 months. Researchers made the TCR library from RNA that was extracted from PBMCs. Graves' disease diagnosis relied on American Thyroid Association guidelines. The same specimen was also included in a second study, on T cells in Graves' hyperthyroidism and ophthalmopathy. That study adds: The blood repertoire included most of the expanded thyroid clonotypes above 0.001.

The sample consisted of peripheral blood mononuclear cells (PBMCs), taken at new diagnosis, from a patient treated with antithyroid drugs. The TCR comes from a man younger than 45 with Graves disease. The chain carries TRBV7-9 and TRBJ1-2; D is unclear. The chain's CDR3 is CASSATDEGYTF. The CDR3 region has the DNA TGTGCCAGCAGCGCGACGGACGAGGGCTACACCTTC.